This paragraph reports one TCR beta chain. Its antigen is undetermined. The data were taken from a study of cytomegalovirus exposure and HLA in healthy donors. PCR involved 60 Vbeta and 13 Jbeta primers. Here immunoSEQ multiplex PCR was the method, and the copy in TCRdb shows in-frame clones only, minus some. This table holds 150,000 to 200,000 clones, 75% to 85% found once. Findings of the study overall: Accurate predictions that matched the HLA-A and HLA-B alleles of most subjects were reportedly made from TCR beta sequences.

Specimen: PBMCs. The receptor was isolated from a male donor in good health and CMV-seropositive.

The CDR3 region is CASSLIAGMNTEAFF. CDR3 bases: TGTGCCAGCAGCTTAATCGCGGGTATGAACACTGAAGCTTTCTTT. The chain links TRBV7-9 to TRBJ1-1, with no clear D. CDR3 length equals 15 residues. In germline, CDR1 is SEHNR, CDR2 FQNEAQ (reference sequence). Trimming cost V 2 bases and J 0 bases, with 10 bases left between them.